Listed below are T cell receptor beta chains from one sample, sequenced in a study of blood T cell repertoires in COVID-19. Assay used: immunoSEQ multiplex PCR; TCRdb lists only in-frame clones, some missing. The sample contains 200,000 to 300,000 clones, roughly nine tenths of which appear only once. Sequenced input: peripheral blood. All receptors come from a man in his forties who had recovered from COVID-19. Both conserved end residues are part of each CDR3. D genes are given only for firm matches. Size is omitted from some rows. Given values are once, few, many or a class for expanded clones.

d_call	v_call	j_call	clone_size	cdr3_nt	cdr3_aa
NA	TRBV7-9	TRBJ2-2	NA	TGTGCCAGCAGCTTCACCAACCAGGTTGGGGAGCTGTTTTTT	CASSFTNQVGELFF
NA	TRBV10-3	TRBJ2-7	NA	TGTGCCACCCTCGGAGGGGCCTACGAGCAGTACTTC	CATLGGAYEQYF
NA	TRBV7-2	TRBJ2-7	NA	TGTGCCAGCAGCCACCTTGGTTTGGCCCTTTACGAGCAGTACTTC	CASSHLGLALYEQYF
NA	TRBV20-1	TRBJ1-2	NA	TGCAGTGCTAGGTCCCAGACAGGCTACACCTTC	CSARSQTGYTF
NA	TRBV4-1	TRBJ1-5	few	TGCGCCAGCAGCCATCCCGGGGGGGTCAATCAGCCCCAGCATTTT	CASSHPGGVNQPQHF
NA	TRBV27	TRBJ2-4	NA	TGTGCCAGCAATCGGCAGGGGACCCCAAAGGGGAACATTCAGTACTTC	CASNRQGTPKGNIQYF
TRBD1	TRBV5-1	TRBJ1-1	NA	TGCGCCAGCAGCCCGAAACAGGGGCGCTCGTCGAACACTGAAGCTTTCTTT	CASSPKQGRSSNTEAFF
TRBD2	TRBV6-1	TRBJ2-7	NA	TGTGCCAGCAGTGGGGGACTAGCGGGAGGTTACTCCTACGAGCAGTACTTC	CASSGGLAGGYSYEQYF
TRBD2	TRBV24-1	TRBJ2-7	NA	TGTGCCACAAGACTAGCGGGAGGGCCGTACGAGCAGTACTTC	CATRLAGGPYEQYF
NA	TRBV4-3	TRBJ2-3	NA	TGCGCCAGCAGCCAGACTCAAGATACGCAGTATTTT	CASSQTQDTQYF
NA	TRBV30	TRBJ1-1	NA	TGTGCCTGGATTGGGGCTCCTGAAGCTTTCTTT	CAWIGAPEAFF
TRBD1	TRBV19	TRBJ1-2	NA	TGTGCCAGTACCCTGGGACAGCCCATTAACTATGGCTACACCTTC	CASTLGQPINYGYTF
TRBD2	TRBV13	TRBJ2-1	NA	TGTGCCAGCAGCTTCATGCCCCCGTTGGCTAGCGGGAGGGCGGATGAGCAGTTCTTC	CASSFMPPLASGRADEQFF
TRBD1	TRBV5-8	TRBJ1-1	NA	TGTGCCAGCAGCTTGGACAGGGGCCCTGAAGCTTTCTTT	CASSLDRGPEAFF
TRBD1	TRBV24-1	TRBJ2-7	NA	TGTGCCACCAGTGATTTGTCGGGACAGGGTGCCGACGAGCAGTACTTC	CATSDLSGQGADEQYF
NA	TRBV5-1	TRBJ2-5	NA	TGCGCCAGCAGCTTGGGGCAGGGTATACAAGAGACCCAGTACTTC	CASSLGQGIQETQYF
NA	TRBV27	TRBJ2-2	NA	TGTGCCAGCAGTTTATCGAACTCCGGGGAGCTGTTTTTT	CASSLSNSGELFF
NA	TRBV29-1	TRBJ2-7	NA	TGCAGCGTTGGTCGGGGGAGCTCCTACGAGCAGTACTTC	CSVGRGSSYEQYF
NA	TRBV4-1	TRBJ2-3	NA	TGCGCCAGCAGCCAAGCTCAGTCAGGGGGGCCCCCCACAGATACGCAGTATTTT	CASSQAQSGGPPTDTQYF
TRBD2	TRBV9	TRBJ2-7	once	TGTGCCAGCAGCGGAGCGGGGAGCTCCTACGAGCAGTACTTC	CASSGAGSSYEQYF
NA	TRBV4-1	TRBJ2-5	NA	TGCGCCAGCAGCCCGGGGGTCCAAGAGACCCAGTACTTC	CASSPGVQETQYF
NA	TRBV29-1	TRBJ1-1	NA	TGCAGCGTTGAACTGTTCCCGAACACTGAAGCTTTCTTT	CSVELFPNTEAFF
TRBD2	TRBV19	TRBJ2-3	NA	TGTGCCACCCGACTAGCGGGGGATACGCAGTATTTT	CATRLAGDTQYF
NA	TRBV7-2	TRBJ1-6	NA	TGTGCCAGCAGCTTAGGGGGCCAGGGCTTTAATTCACCCCTCCACTTT	CASSLGGQGFNSPLHF
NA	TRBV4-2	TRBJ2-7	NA	TGTGCCAGCAGCCCCGGACAATACGAGCAGTACTTC	CASSPGQYEQYF
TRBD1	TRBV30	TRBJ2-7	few	TGTGCCTGGACCCTTTTTGGACAGGGGCGATACGAGCAGTACTTC	CAWTLFGQGRYEQYF
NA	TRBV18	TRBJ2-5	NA	TGTGCCAGCTCGCAGAAACCGGGACACCGAGAGACCCAGTACTTC	CASSQKPGHRETQYF
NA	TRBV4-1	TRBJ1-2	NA	TGCGCCAGCAGCCAAGAGGGCAAGAGTGGCTACACCTTC	CASSQEGKSGYTF
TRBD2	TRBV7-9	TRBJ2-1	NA	TGTGCCAGCAGCCTAACTCCGGGACTAGCGTTCTACAATGAGCAGTTCTTC	CASSLTPGLAFYNEQFF
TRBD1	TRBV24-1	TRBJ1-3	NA	TGTGCCACCAGTGACTCGGGACAGGGGTTTTCTGGAAACACCATATATTTT	CATSDSGQGFSGNTIYF
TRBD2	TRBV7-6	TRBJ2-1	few	TGTGCCAGCAGCTTAGTTGCGGGGGCCTACAATGAGCAGTTCTTC	CASSLVAGAYNEQFF
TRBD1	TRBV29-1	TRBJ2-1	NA	TGCAGCGTGGAAGCCCAAGACAGGGCGCAGTTCTTC	CSVEAQDRAQFF
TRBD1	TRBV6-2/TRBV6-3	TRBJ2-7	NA	TGTGCCAGCAGTTCTACCATCAACAGGGGGCCTGGGGGTCCTCGAACCTACGAGCAGTACTTC	CASSSTINRGPGGPRTYEQYF
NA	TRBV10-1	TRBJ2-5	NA	TGCGCCAACTCCAAAGGGAAGACAGACCAAGAGACCCAGTACTTC	CANSKGKTDQETQYF
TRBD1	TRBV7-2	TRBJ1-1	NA	TGTGCCAGCAGCAGAGACAGGGGGGGCGGAACTGAAGCTTTCTTT	CASSRDRGGGTEAFF
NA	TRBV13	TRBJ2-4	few	TGTGCCAGCAGCCACCTCGCGGGAAACATTCAGTACTTC	CASSHLAGNIQYF
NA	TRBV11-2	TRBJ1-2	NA	TGTGCCAGCAGCTTTGATACCGGTCGGGAGAGCGGCTACACCTTC	CASSFDTGRESGYTF
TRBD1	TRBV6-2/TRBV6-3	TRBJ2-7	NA	TGTGCCAGCAGTTATTACAGGACAGGGGGGACCGAGCAGTACTTC	CASSYYRTGGTEQYF
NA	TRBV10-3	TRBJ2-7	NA	TGTGCCATCAGTGAGGGGCTTCTACGGTCCATGCAGTACTTC	CAISEGLLRSMQYF
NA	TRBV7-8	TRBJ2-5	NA	TGTGCCAGCAGCCCCCGCCGGAGCCAAGAGACCCAGTACTTC	CASSPRRSQETQYF
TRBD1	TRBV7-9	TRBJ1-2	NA	TGTGCCAGCAGTTCGGGACAGGGAGGCTATGGCTACACCTTC	CASSSGQGGYGYTF
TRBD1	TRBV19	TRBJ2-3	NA	TGTGCCAGTAGCGACAGGGGTACAGATACGCAGTATTTT	CASSDRGTDTQYF
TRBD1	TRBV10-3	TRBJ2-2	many	TGTGCCATCACACACGACAGGGGCAACACCGGGGAGCTGTTTTTT	CAITHDRGNTGELFF
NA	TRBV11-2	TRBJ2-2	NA	TGTGCCAGCAGACGTGGACGAGGGTACACCGGGGAGCTGTTTTTT	CASRRGRGYTGELFF
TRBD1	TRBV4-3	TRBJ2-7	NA	TGCGCCAGCAGCCAAACAGGGGCCAGGGAGCAGTACTTC	CASSQTGAREQYF
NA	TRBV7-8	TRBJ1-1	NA	TGTGCCAGCAGCTCCTATCGGGGGGAAGACACTGAAGCTTTCTTT	CASSSYRGEDTEAFF
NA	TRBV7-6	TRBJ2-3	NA	TGTGCCAGCAGCTTCCCAGGGGGGGATACGCAGTATTTT	CASSFPGGDTQYF
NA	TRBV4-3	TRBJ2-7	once	TGCGCCAGCAGCATTATCCGGGGGGCCGGATACGAGCAGTACTTC	CASSIIRGAGYEQYF
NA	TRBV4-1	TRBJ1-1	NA	TGCGCCAGCAGCCAAGAAGGAGGGCAGCTGAACACTGAAGCTTTCTTT	CASSQEGGQLNTEAFF
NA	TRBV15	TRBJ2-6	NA	TGTGCCACCAGCAGAGTGGCCTCTGGGGCCAACGTCCTGACTTTC	CATSRVASGANVLTF
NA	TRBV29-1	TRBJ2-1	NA	TGCAGCGTTGACCCCGGGGGAAATGAGCAGTTCTTC	CSVDPGGNEQFF
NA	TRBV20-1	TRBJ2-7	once	TGCAGTGCCACACTAGCCAACGAGCAGTACTTC	CSATLANEQYF
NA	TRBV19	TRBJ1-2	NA	TGTGCCAGTAGTATAGGCACAGGCTATGGCTACACCTTC	CASSIGTGYGYTF
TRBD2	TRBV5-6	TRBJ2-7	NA	TGTGCCAGCAGCTTGTGGTGGGCGGGGGAAGACTACGAGCAGTACTTC	CASSLWWAGEDYEQYF
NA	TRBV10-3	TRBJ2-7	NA	TGTGCCATCAGTGATCTTCCGGCAAACAGGTACTCCTACGAGCAGTACTTC	CAISDLPANRYSYEQYF
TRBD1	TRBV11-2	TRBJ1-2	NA	TGTGCCAGCAGCCTCCTAGGGACAGGGGTTTCGGGCTACACCTTC	CASSLLGTGVSGYTF
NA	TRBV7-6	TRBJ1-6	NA	TGTGCCAGCCGCCTAAGTGATAGTTGGCCCCTCCACTTT	CASRLSDSWPLHF
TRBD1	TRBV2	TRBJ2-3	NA	TGTGCCAGCAGGGGGCTCCGAGACAGGGGAGCAGATACGCAGTATTTT	CASRGLRDRGADTQYF
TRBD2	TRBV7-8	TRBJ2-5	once	TGTGCCAGCAGCGCGGAGGGCGGGGGAAGGGAGACCCAGTACTTC	CASSAEGGGRETQYF
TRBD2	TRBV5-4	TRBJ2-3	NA	TGTGCCAGCAGCCTGACTAGCGGGGGGGGACCAGATACGCAGTATTTT	CASSLTSGGGPDTQYF